The source of this TCR beta chain is a study of CD8 T cells in ankylosing spondylitis. The germline V and J ends were trimmed by 1 base and 4 bases, with 13 bases remaining between them. The CDR3 sequence is 15 residues long. Germline V lookup: CDR1 LGHNA, CDR2 YSLEER. Quantitative 5'-RACE with molecular barcodes produced the TCR beta libraries. TCRdb used MiXCR to reprocess the 5' RACE reads, holding one entry per CDR3 protein. The sample shows a few hundred thousand distinct CDR3 sequences, more than 15% of them seen only once. This clonotype was counted once. The target antigen is unknown. Findings of the study overall: Disease-associated clones were CD8+ and fairly uncommon in peripheral blood. Some motif variants were previously reported in reactive arthritis synovial fluid and blood. Disease-linked clones were reportedly significantly enriched in matched ankylosing spondylitis synovial fluid.

The receptor was derived from a male donor with ankylosing spondylitis or in good health (not recorded which). Sequences were obtained from blood, either unsorted or a sorted T cell fraction (not recorded which). The chain uses TRBV4-3 and TRBJ2-5; D is possibly TRBD1 (6 bases). The CDR3 DNA reads TGCGCCAGCAGCCAAGGGTCAGGGGTTGGAGAGACCCAGTACTTC. Its translation is CASSQGSGVGETQYF.